The 29 T cell receptor beta chains given below trace back to one sample, sequenced in a study of blood T cell repertoires in COVID-19. Clones were read by immunoSEQ multiplex PCR, and TCRdb kept only the in-frame ones, dropping some. The sample has 200,000 or so clones; 80% to 90% are singletons. The sample taken for sequencing was peripheral blood. The source is a man between 70 and 80 years old with active or convalescent COVID-19.

The J gene is TRBJ1-1, the V gene TRBV6-5, with TRBD1 as a possible D gene (5 bases). Trimming left V 0 bases short and J 7 bases short, with 15 bases between. The CDR3 has 15 residues. CDR1 and CDR2 from the germline V gene are MNHEY and SVGAGI. CDR3 coding DNA: TGTGCCAGCAGTTACTCGACAGAATTATCCAATGAAGCTTTCTTT. Amino acid sequence: CASSYSTELSNEAFF.

The J gene is TRBJ1-1, the V gene TRBV27, with a possible D match to TRBD1 (5 bases). Germline V gene data show CDR1 as MNHEY and CDR2 as SMNVEV (reference sequence). The CDR3 is 16 amino acids. Trimming shortened V by 4 bases and J by 3 bases, and 18 bases separated the two germline ends. CDR3 in DNA: TGTGCCAGCAGTTCAGGACGCTTGGGGGGACACACTGAAGCTTTCTTT. Protein sequence: CASSSGRLGGHTEAFF.

This clone was detected only a few times. The rearrangement links TRBV4-1 to TRBJ2-7; 8 nucleotides match TRBD2. V shed 1 base, J shed 5 bases, and the junction held 7 bases outside the gene matches. Germline V gene sequence: CDR1 MGHRA, CDR2 YSYEKL. This CDR3 spans 15 amino acids. The CDR3 here is CASSQVTAGVHEQYF. In DNA, the CDR3 is TGCGCCAGCAGCCAAGTTACAGCGGGAGTCCACGAGCAGTACTTC.

This clone has just a few counts. V usage is TRBV5-6 and J usage is TRBJ1-2, with D possibly being TRBD1 (6 bases). The CDR3 consists of 13 residues. Germline CDR1 reads SGHDT; CDR2 reads YYEEEE. V was trimmed by 1 base and J by 6 bases, leaving 10 bases between them. The CDR3 is CASSLPQGNGYTF. As DNA, the CDR3 is TGTGCCAGCAGCTTGCCCCAGGGGAATGGCTACACCTTC.

This chain uses TRBV28 with TRBJ2-3, with 7 bases matching TRBD1. Losses at the gene ends were 8 bases for V and 3 bases for J; bases not matched to a gene: 5. This CDR3 has 13 residues. Germline loops: CDR1 MDHEN, CDR2 SYDVKM. In nucleotides, the CDR3 is TGTGCCAGCGTGACAGGGTTGACAGATACGCAGTATTTT. This sequence encodes CASVTGLTDTQYF. Filled out from reference TRBV28 and TRBJ2-3, the complete variable domain reads DVKVTQSSRYLVKRTGEKVFLECVQDMDHENMFWYRQDPGLGLRLIYFSYDVKMKEKGDIPEGYSVSREKKERFSLILESASTNQTSMYLCASVTGLTDTQYFGPGTRLTVL.

The chain couples TRBV5-1 to TRBJ1-2, with 7 bases matching TRBD1. The CDR3 sequence is 15 residues long. Trimming at V came to 0 bases and at J to 2 bases, leaving 4 bases not matched to a gene. CDR1 is SGHRS, CDR2 YFSETQ, per germline. CDR3 in DNA: TGCGCCAGCAGCTTGGTGCAGGGGGTGAACTATGGCTACACCTTC. Encoded protein: CASSLVQGVNYGYTF.

The V gene is TRBV7-6, the J gene TRBJ1-1; 8 bases agree with TRBD1. The CDR3 runs to 13 residues. The V gene end was trimmed by 2 bases and the J gene end by 6 bases; junction bases not matched to a gene: 2. Germline CDR1 is SGHVS and CDR2 is FNYEAQ. CDR3 sequence reads: CASSLYRGAEAFF. CDR3 coding DNA: TGTGCCAGCAGCTTATACAGGGGGGCTGAAGCTTTCTTT.

The rearrangement joins TRBV27 to TRBJ2-2, with no clear D. Germline CDR1 is MNHEY and CDR2 is SMNVEV (reference sequence). This CDR3 comprises 14 residues. The germline V and J ends were trimmed by 2 bases and 9 bases, with 13 bases remaining between them. DNA for the CDR3: TGTGCCAGCAGTTTACGGCAGGCCCGCCGGGAGCTGTTTTTT. It is translated as CASSLRQARRELFF.

This clone was picked up one time. This rearrangement joins TRBV5-4 to TRBJ1-1; D is possibly TRBD1 (6 bases). Germline lookup yields CDR1 SGHNT and CDR2 YYREEE (reference sequence). The CDR3 runs 13 residues. V lost 1 base, J lost 4 bases, and 8 bases lay in between. The CDR3 DNA sequence: TGTGCCAGCAGCTTGATGGGGGCCACTGAAGCTTTCTTT. This gives the protein CASSLMGATEAFF. Drawing the rest from reference TRBV5-4 and TRBJ1-1, the complete variable domain is ETGVTQSPTHLIKTRGQQVTLRCSSQSGHNTVSWYQQALGQGPQFIFQYYREEENGRGNFPPRFSGLQFPNYSSELNVNALELDDSALYLCASSLMGATEAFFGQGTRLTVV.

The CDR3 reads CASSLHGGGTYEQYF. CDR3 DNA sequence: TGTGCCAGCAGCTTGCATGGCGGGGGGACGTACGAGCAGTACTTC. The genes are TRBV11-2 and TRBJ2-7, with TRBD2 identical over 8 bases. Germline lookup yields CDR1 SGHAT and CDR2 FQNNGV. CDR3 size: 15 residues. V shed 3 bases and J 4 bases; nucleotides not matched to a gene: 8.

The V call is TRBV2, the J call TRBJ1-5, with 7 nucleotides matching TRBD1. Germline CDR1 is SNHLY and CDR2 is FYNNEI. This CDR3 is 13 amino acids long. The trim removed 8 bases at V and 6 bases at J, leaving 7 bases unmatched. The CDR3 sequence: CASGGQVFQPQHF. In DNA form, the CDR3 reads TGTGCCAGCGGAGGACAGGTCTTTCAGCCCCAGCATTTT. Using reference TRBV2 and TRBJ1-5 for the parts outside the CDR3, the full variable domain is EPEVTQTPSHQVTQMGQEVILRCVPISNHLYFYWYRQILGQKVEFLVSFYNNEISEKSEIFDDQFSVERPDGSNFTLKIRSTKLEDSAMYFCASGGQVFQPQHFGDGTRLSIL.

The chain has TRBV5-1 and TRBJ2-4; 7 bases agree with TRBD2. CDR1 and CDR2 (germline): SGHRS, YFSETQ. The CDR3 extends over 15 amino acids. The V segment lost 4 bases and the J segment 8 bases; nucleotides outside the gene matches: 12. CDR3 nucleotides: TGCGCCAGCAGCACCCCGACTAGCTTGGGAGACATTCAGTACTTC. It is translated as CASSTPTSLGDIQYF. The full variable domain, with the rest looked up from reference TRBV5-1 and TRBJ2-4, is KAGVTQTPRYLIKTRGQQVTLSCSPISGHRSVSWYQQTPGQGLQFLFEYFSETQRNKGNFPGRFSGRQFSNSRSEMNVSTLELGDSALYLCASSTPTSLGDIQYFGAGTRLSVL.

V and J are TRBV5-1 and TRBJ1-4, with TRBD1 as a possible D gene (6 bases). Trimming stripped 4 bases from V and 0 bases from J, with 13 bases between. Germline-derived CDR1 and CDR2 are SGHRS and YFSETQ. The CDR3 covers 16 residues. The CDR3 loop is CASSNYGGATNEKLFF. In DNA, the CDR3 is TGCGCCAGCAGCAATTATGGGGGCGCAACTAATGAAAAACTGTTTTTT.

The genes are TRBV7-2 and TRBJ2-1, with a weak D call TRBD1 (6 bases). CDR3 length: 15 amino acids. Germline CDR1 reads SGHTA; CDR2 reads FQGNSA. V was pared by 5 bases and J by 4 bases, with 15 bases between. As DNA, the CDR3 is TGTGCCAGCAGCGTTACCGGACAGAATTACAATGAGCAGTTCTTC. Its translation is CASSVTGQNYNEQFF.

This clone has a single count. In DNA form, the CDR3 reads TGTGCCAGCAGTGGTACTAGCGGGGGGGGTTTCTACGAGCAGTACTTC. This gives the protein CASSGTSGGGFYEQYF. The chain carries TRBV2 and TRBJ2-7; TRBD2 aligns across 13 bases. CDR1 SNHLY and CDR2 FYNNEI come from the germline V gene. The V gene end was trimmed by 4 bases and the J gene end by 3 bases; junction bases not matched to a gene: 6. This CDR3 spans 16 amino acids.

V and J are TRBV29-1 and TRBJ2-7; TRBD1 agrees at 7 bases. Germline trimming cut 1 base from V and 2 bases from J; bases unmatched to any gene: 5. Germline CDR1 and CDR2: SQVTM and ANQGSEA. The CDR3 spans 14 residues. The CDR3 is CSVEATGRPYEQYF. CDR3 sequence (DNA): TGCAGCGTTGAAGCGACAGGGCGGCCCTACGAGCAGTACTTC.

The V gene is TRBV19, the J gene TRBJ1-2; D is perhaps TRBD1 (6 bases). V gave up 4 bases and J gave up 2 bases, with 14 bases separating them. The CDR3 is 15 residues long. From germline, CDR1 is LNHDA and CDR2 SQIVND (reference sequence). The CDR3: CASSTGGAYNYGYTF. In DNA form, the CDR3 reads TGTGCCAGTAGTACCGGGGGGGCGTACAACTATGGCTACACCTTC.

This chain connects TRBV7-6 to TRBJ1-1; the match to TRBD1 covers 8 bases. J gave up 4 bases and V 0 bases, and 1 base lay outside the gene matches. Germline loops: CDR1 SGHVS, CDR2 FNYEAQ. This CDR3 contains 14 residues. Written as DNA, the CDR3 is TGTGCCAGCAGCTTAGCGGGGACAGGCACTGAAGCTTTCTTT. Protein product: CASSLAGTGTEAFF.

The chain joins TRBV5-1 to TRBJ2-7, with 7 bases aligning to TRBD1. Trimming at V came to 7 bases and at J to 0 bases, leaving 4 bases not matched to a gene. CDR3 length: 13 residues. Germline V gene sequence: CDR1 SGHRS, CDR2 YFSETQ. CDR3: CASRDSSSYEQYF. CDR3 bases: TGCGCCAGCCGGGACAGCAGCTCCTACGAGCAGTACTTC.

The chain is built from TRBV6-6 and TRBJ1-2; D remains unclear. In germline, CDR1 is MNHNY, CDR2 SVGAGI (reference sequence). This CDR3 has 15 residues. Trimming took 0 bases from V and 4 from J, leaving 12 bases between them. The DNA of the CDR3 is TGTGCCAGCAGTTACTCGGGCTGGATACCCTATGGCTACACCTTC. Translating gives CASSYSGWIPYGYTF.

Only one count was recorded for this clone. The chain recombines TRBV27 with TRBJ1-1, with 9 bases identical to TRBD1. CDR1 and CDR2 from the germline V gene are MNHEY and SMNVEV (reference sequence). Trimming at V came to 5 bases and at J to 4 bases, leaving 8 bases not matched to a gene. This CDR3 spans 15 amino acids. As DNA, the CDR3 is TGTGCCAGCAGTAAGGGACAGGGCGTGCCCACTGAAGCTTTCTTT. Translated, it gives CASSKGQGVPTEAFF.

The chain recombines TRBV10-2 with TRBJ2-1, with D perhaps matching TRBD1 (5 bases). V was clipped by 7 bases and J by 7 bases, with 20 bases between them. This CDR3 is built from 15 residues. Germline CDR1 is WSHSY and CDR2 is SAAADI. CDR3 amino acids: CASMTTVSYVNEQFF. The DNA of the CDR3 is TGCGCCAGCATGACGACAGTCTCATATGTGAATGAGCAGTTCTTC.

The chain joins TRBV27 to TRBJ1-4; the D is unclear. V was trimmed by 5 bases and J by 6 bases, leaving 16 bases between them. Germline assignment: CDR1 MNHEY and CDR2 SMNVEV (reference sequence). The CDR3 sequence is 15 residues long. CDR3 sequence reads: CASSPVRVRDEKLFF. The DNA of the CDR3 is TGTGCCAGCAGTCCGGTGAGGGTTCGGGATGAAAAACTGTTTTTT.

The rearrangement links TRBV5-6 to TRBJ2-7, with TRBD1 as a possible D gene (5 bases). The V end was cut by 3 bases, the J end by 2 bases, with 21 bases between. The CDR3 is 17 residues long. In germline, CDR1 is SGHDT, CDR2 YYEEEE. The CDR3 DNA reads as TGTGCCAGCAGCTCCAAAGGGGTCGGACATGTGACCTACGAGCAGTACTTC. It yields the protein CASSSKGVGHVTYEQYF.

This clone was detected only a few times. This chain links TRBV2 with TRBJ2-7; 11 nucleotides align to TRBD1. CDR3 length: 15 residues. The J segment lost 4 bases and the V segment lost 2 bases, leaving 4 bases of the junction unmatched. CDR1 is SNHLY, CDR2 FYNNEI, per germline. The CDR3 sequence: CASSEHRDRGYEQYF. In DNA form, the CDR3 reads TGTGCCAGCAGTGAACACCGGGACAGGGGGTACGAGCAGTACTTC.

The chain carries TRBV11-2 and TRBJ2-7; perhaps TRBD2 as D (6 bases). Trimming took 5 bases from V and 4 from J, leaving 18 bases between them. CDR1 SGHAT and CDR2 FQNNGV come from the germline V gene. The CDR3 runs 15 residues. As DNA, the CDR3 is TGTGCCAGCAGCCAAGGACTACCTGGGGTTTACGAGCAGTACTTC. Translated, it gives CASSQGLPGVYEQYF.

V gene TRBV19 combines with J gene TRBJ2-5; D unresolved. The CDR3 covers 13 residues. Per germline, CDR1 LNHDA and CDR2 SQIVND (reference sequence). V was clipped by 0 bases and J by 5 bases, with 7 bases between them. In nucleotides, the CDR3 is TGTGCCAGTAGTATAGATCTTCAGGAGACCCAGTACTTC. Translated, it gives CASSIDLQETQYF.

This chain connects TRBV12-5 to TRBJ2-1; the match to TRBD2 covers 9 bases. V lost 2 bases and J lost 5; bases outside the gene matches: 7. Germline loops: CDR1 LGHNT, CDR2 FRNRAP. The CDR3 length is 16 residues. CDR3 nucleotide sequence: TGTGCTAGTGGTTTGCAGAGCGGGGGGCCCAACAATGAGCAGTTCTTC. Encoded protein: CASGLQSGGPNNEQFF.

The rearrangement joins TRBV2 to TRBJ2-3; a weak D match, TRBD2 (6 bases). In germline, CDR1 is SNHLY, CDR2 FYNNEI. V was pared by 5 bases and J by 6 bases, with 30 bases between. This CDR3 has 19 amino acids. The CDR3 bases are TGTGCCAGCAGTTTCCCCCTTCCCGCATCTAGCGCAAGGACCGATACGCAGTATTTT. Its protein product is CASSFPLPASSARTDTQYF.